Shown below are 21 T cell receptor beta chains from a single sample sequenced in a study of T cells after yellow fever vaccination. TCRdb independently ran MiXCR on the 5' RACE reads; one entry per CDR3 protein. Among roughly 150,000 distinct CDR3 sequences listed, 7.7% were seen once. This sample comprised CD4+ T cells sorted from PBMCs, obtained 5 days after the yellow fever booster vaccination. Source of these receptors: a man between 25 and 39 years old who received the YFV17D yellow fever vaccine.

This clonotype showed up many times. The chain recombines TRBV12-3 or TRBV12-4 with TRBJ2-7; D is possibly TRBD2 (6 bases). With 4 bases removed from V and 5 bases from J, the gap between germline ends came to 9 bases. The CDR3 totals 12 residues. The CDR3 DNA is TGTGCCAGCAGTTCCGCTAGCGACGAGCAGTACTTC. Translating it yields CASSSASDEQYF.

This clonotype was found a few times. The chain employs TRBV18 and TRBJ2-1, with D perhaps matching TRBD1 (5 bases). V gave up 6 bases and J gave up 5 bases, with 14 bases separating them. CDR1 and CDR2 (germline): KGHSH, LQKENI. The length of the CDR3 is 14 residues. The CDR3 nucleotides read TGTGCCAGCTCTCCCGTCGCAGGGAACAATGAGCAGTTCTTC. It yields the protein CASSPVAGNNEQFF. Based on the CDR3 plus reference TRBV18 and TRBJ2-1, the full variable domain is NAGVMQNPRHLVRRRGQEARLRCSPMKGHSHVYWYRQLPEEGLKFMVYLQKENIIDESGMPKERFSAEFPKEGPSILRIQQVVRGDSAAYFCASSPVAGNNEQFFGPGTRLTVL.

This clonotype was seen ten or more times. The chain links TRBV15 to TRBJ2-7; no clear D gene. The germline V gene encodes CDR1 LNHNV and CDR2 YYDKDF (reference sequence). The CDR3 has 14 residues. V dropped 0 bases and J dropped 4 bases, with 10 bases sitting between them. The CDR3 bases are TGTGCCACCAGCAGAGAAGGCAGTTTTTACGAGCAGTACTTC. This sequence encodes CATSREGSFYEQYF.

This clonotype has ten or more counts. The chain has TRBV7-2 and TRBJ2-7, with 10 positions matching TRBD2. This CDR3 region has 15 residues. CDR1 is SGHTA and CDR2 is FQGNSA in the germline V gene. The trim removed 5 bases at V and 7 bases at J, leaving 11 bases unmatched. The CDR3 DNA is TGTGCCAGCAGCCTAGACCTAGCGGGAGTGGGTGAGCAGTACTTC. This encodes CASSLDLAGVGEQYF.

At least ten counts were recorded for this clonotype. The V gene is TRBV30, the J gene TRBJ2-3; D gene unclear. This CDR3 is built from 12 residues. Germline CDR1 and CDR2: GTSNPN and SVGIG (reference sequence). Trimming left V 1 base short and J 6 bases short, with 8 bases between. CDR3 in amino acids: CAWSAQLDTQYF. CDR3 DNA sequence: TGTGCCTGGAGTGCCCAGTTGGATACGCAGTATTTT.

The genes are TRBV30 and TRBJ2-1; the match to TRBD2 covers 14 bases. The CDR3 runs 18 residues. The junction had 7 bases not matched to a gene; V was cut back by 0 bases and J by 3 bases. In germline, CDR1 is GTSNPN, CDR2 SVGIG (reference sequence). CDR3 in DNA: TGTGCCTGGAGTGTGGGGACTAGCGGGAGCACGTTCTACAATGAGCAGTTCTTC. This sequence encodes CAWSVGTSGSTFYNEQFF.

Many counts were recorded for this clonotype. V and J are TRBV25-1 and TRBJ2-1; TRBD2 might be the D (6 bases). The germline V and J ends were trimmed by 6 bases and 6 bases, with 12 bases remaining between them. The germline V gene encodes CDR1 MGHDK and CDR2 SYGVNS. The CDR3 extends over 13 amino acids. The chain's CDR3 is CASRSGFGNEQFF. The CDR3 DNA sequence: TGTGCCAGCAGGAGCGGGTTCGGCAATGAGCAGTTCTTC.

Concerning this clonotype itself: The junction differs from germline at one of its ends, possibly a read error. This chain joins TRBV20-1 and TRBJ2-7; 12 nucleotides match TRBD2. Per the germline V gene, CDR1 is DFQATT and CDR2 is SNEGSKA (reference sequence). The CDR3 loop spans 17 amino acids. CDR3: CCARGASGRAISHEQYF. In nucleotides, the CDR3 is TGCTGTGCTAGAGGGGCTAGCGGGAGGGCCATTTCCCACGAGCAGTACTTC.

This clonotype was observed many times. This chain links TRBV28 with TRBJ2-7; 7 bases map to TRBD1. Trimming took 7 bases from V and 0 from J; bases not matched to a gene: 12. Germline-derived CDR1 and CDR2 are MDHEN and SYDVKM. The CDR3 runs to 16 residues. CDR3 amino acids: CASKGARVRVSYEQYF. The CDR3 nucleotides are TGTGCCAGCAAGGGGGCACGGGTACGGGTCTCCTACGAGCAGTACTTC.

This clonotype was seen at least ten times. This sequence joins TRBV3-1 and TRBJ2-1; 7 positions match TRBD2. The CDR3 spans 14 residues. The ends lost 3 bases at V and 5 bases at J; junction bases unmatched: 4. The V gene's germline CDR1 is LGHDT and CDR2 YNNKEL (reference sequence). This CDR3 reads CASSHLAGHNEQFF. The CDR3 DNA follows: TGTGCCAGCAGCCACTTAGCGGGTCACAATGAGCAGTTCTTC.

This clonotype was counted many times. This chain uses TRBV5-1 with TRBJ1-5; 7 nucleotides align to TRBD1. The CDR3 contains 13 residues. V was pared by 0 bases and J by 7 bases, with 1 base of the junction left unmatched. Germline V gene data show CDR1 as SGHRS and CDR2 as YFSETQ. CDR3 residues: CASSLGDRQPQHF. The CDR3 DNA reads TGCGCCAGCAGCTTGGGGGACAGACAGCCCCAGCATTTT.

This clonotype was seen a handful of times. This chain links TRBV12-3 or TRBV12-4 with TRBJ2-7, with a tentative D call TRBD2 (6 bases). Trimming took off 8 bases at V and 0 bases at J, with 20 bases between the two ends. The CDR3 covers 16 residues. The CDR3 nucleotides are TGTGCCAGCTCCCCCGGAGGGGCGGAAAGCTCCTACGAGCAGTACTTC. It translates to CASSPGGAESSYEQYF.

The chain employs TRBV20-1 and TRBJ2-7; D unresolved. CDR3 size: 13 residues. Germline CDR1 and CDR2: DFQATT and SNEGSKA (reference sequence). The CDR3 is CTVVGRLPYEQYF. The DNA for the CDR3 is TGCACCGTGGTTGGGCGGTTACCCTACGAGCAGTACTTC.

This clonotype was found once. V and J are TRBV29-1 and TRBJ2-2, with 7 bases that match TRBD2. This CDR3 has 13 residues. V was clipped by 5 bases and J by 0 bases; unmatched bases: 0. Per the germline V gene, CDR1 is SQVTM and CDR2 is ANQGSEA. This CDR3 reads CSVRGANTGELFF. For the CDR3, the DNA is TGCAGCGTTCGGGGGGCGAACACCGGGGAGCTGTTTTTT.

This clonotype has at least ten counts. V gene TRBV20-1 combines with J gene TRBJ1-5, with D tentatively TRBD1 (6 bases). This CDR3 has 12 amino acids. Germline V gene data show CDR1 as DFQATT and CDR2 as SNEGSKA (reference sequence). Deletions cut 6 bases from V and 5 bases from J, with 11 bases between. CDR3 nucleotides: TGCAGTGCCCTAAGGGGGGATCAGCCCCAGCATTTT. This encodes CSALRGDQPQHF.

This clonotype was seen repeatedly, ten times or more. This sequence joins TRBV6-5 and TRBJ2-3; 16 nucleotides line up with TRBD2. This CDR3 is built from 18 residues. Germline assignment: CDR1 MNHEY and CDR2 SVGAGI. J was trimmed by 1 base and V by 5 bases; bases with no gene match: 6. CDR3 nucleotide sequence: TGTGCCAGCAGTCCGGGACTAGCGGGAGGGATTGGCACAGATACGCAGTATTTT. Encoded protein: CASSPGLAGGIGTDTQYF.

This clonotype was seen only a few times. The gene calls are TRBV5-4 and TRBJ2-3; 13 nucleotides line up with TRBD2. This CDR3 contains 18 residues. J was trimmed by 0 bases and V by 4 bases; bases with no gene match: 8. Germline V gene lookup returns CDR1 SGHNT and CDR2 YYREEE (reference sequence). The CDR3: CASSDPTSGGISTDTQYF. The CDR3 DNA sequence: TGTGCCAGCAGCGACCCGACTAGCGGGGGGATTAGCACAGATACGCAGTATTTT. Full variable domain (outside the CDR3, taken from reference TRBV5-4 and TRBJ2-3): ETGVTQSPTHLIKTRGQQVTLRCSSQSGHNTVSWYQQALGQGPQFIFQYYREEENGRGNFPPRFSGLQFPNYSSELNVNALELDDSALYLCASSDPTSGGISTDTQYFGPGTRLTVL.

This clonotype was seen more than once but under ten times. V is TRBV3-1 and J is TRBJ2-2; D is unclear. With 1 base removed from V and 1 base from J, the gap between germline ends came to 4 bases. Germline V gene data show CDR1 as LGHDT and CDR2 as YNNKEL (reference sequence). This CDR3 region has 14 residues. CDR3 bases: TGTGCCAGCAGCCAAGCCTGGAACACCGGGGAGCTGTTTTTT. This encodes CASSQAWNTGELFF.

This clonotype has ten or more counts. J is TRBJ2-1 and V is TRBV7-9; 12 positions match TRBD2. This CDR3 comprises 13 residues. Germline V CDR1 and CDR2: SEHNR, FQNEAQ (reference sequence). Trimming cost V 8 bases and J 6 bases; bases outside gene matches: 2. Here the CDR3 DNA reads TGTGCCAGCGGACTAGCGGGGCCCAATGAGCAGTTCTTC. Amino acid sequence: CASGLAGPNEQFF.

This clonotype has ten or more counts. V is TRBV12-3 or TRBV12-4 and J is TRBJ2-1; 7 nucleotides line up with TRBD2. This CDR3 has 15 amino acids. V trimming: 2 bases; J trimming: 9 bases; junction bases outside the gene matches: 10. In DNA, the CDR3 is TGTGCCAGCAGTTTACAGGCGGGAGCCCTGCTTGAGCAGTTCTTC. This codes for CASSLQAGALLEQFF.

This clonotype was seen at least ten times. The CDR3 bases are TGTGCCAGCAGTTTTGGACGCGATACGCAGTATTTT. It encodes CASSFGRDTQYF. The chain carries TRBV28 and TRBJ2-3, with D unclear. V lost 3 bases and J 6 bases, leaving 7 bases between the germline ends. The CDR3 is made up of 12 amino acids. Germline V gene sequence: CDR1 MDHEN, CDR2 SYDVKM.